The TCR beta chain described here comes from a study of blood T cell repertoires in COVID-19. Overall study context: From the United States, Italy and Spain came samples of acute and convalescent COVID-19. The cDNA or gDNA used as material had been derived from T cells, B-cell-depleted T cells, or PBMCs.

The CDR3 covers 14 residues. With V trimmed by 4 bases and J by 1 base, 1 base remained unmatched. Germline CDR1 SNHLY, CDR2 FYNNEI. Sequencing was performed with immunoSEQ multiplex PCR; in TCRdb, only in-frame clones are kept and a portion is missing. The table records fewer than 150,000 clones, 75% to 90% of them present only once. The chain links TRBV2 to TRBJ1-2, with 9 bases lining up with TRBD1. This TCR was sampled from a woman in her seventies with acute or convalescent COVID-19. The sample consisted of peripheral blood. The CDR3: CASSGDRDNYGYTF. The DNA for the CDR3 is TGTGCCAGCAGTGGGGACAGGGATAACTATGGCTACACCTTC. The full variable domain, its missing parts supplied by reference TRBV2 and TRBJ1-2, is EPEVTQTPSHQVTQMGQEVILRCVPISNHLYFYWYRQILGQKVEFLVSFYNNEISEKSEIFDDQFSVERPDGSNFTLKIRSTKLEDSAMYFCASSGDRDNYGYTFGSGTRLTVV.